This T cell receptor (beta chain) was recorded in a study of human T cells and chemical hapten exposure. This clonotype has a count of ten or more. Its target is unknown. Broader study findings: TCRs above 1 in 1000 frequency stayed constant with DPC sensitization.

The starting material, unfractionated whole blood, was used for total RNA extraction. In the authors' workflow: Samples contained a median of about 96,000 TCRs, with a range of roughly 23,224 to 700,000. Via MiXCR, TCRdb re-called the 5' RACE reads, giving one row per CDR3 protein. Here the V and J calls rest on TCRdb's processing, not on the authors' analysis. The sample holds about 140,000 distinct CDR3 sequences, about 4% seen once. The receptor was isolated from a female donor in good health.

The CDR3 loop is CASSDANRDREKLFF. The DNA for the CDR3 is TGTGCCAGCAGTGATGCGAACCGGGACAGGGAAAAACTGTTTTTT. The rearrangement links TRBV5-4 to TRBJ1-4, with 8 bases lining up with TRBD1. CDR1 is SGHNT, CDR2 YYREEE, per germline (reference sequence). With 5 bases clipped from V and 8 bases from J, the junction kept 11 bases outside the gene matches. The CDR3 extends over 15 amino acids.